These T cell receptor beta chains were read from a single sample in a study of early T cells in non-severe SARS-CoV-2 infection. From the 5' RACE reads, TCRdb called clonotypes with MiXCR, one entry per CDR3 protein. In the table there are roughly 120,000 distinct CDR3 sequences, about 15% of which are singletons. The sequenced sample consisted of whole blood. All receptors come from an adult who was a healthcare worker with PCR-confirmed SARS-CoV-2 infection or an uninfected control (not recorded which). The CDR3 runs from the conserved cysteine through the conserved F or W. The D gene is left open where the match is weak. For some rows the clone size is stated as once, few or many, or as a class when expanded; others skip it.

TRBV10-3	many	.	TRBJ1-6	CAISETGLNSPLHF	TGTGCCATCAGTGAGACAGGGTTAAATTCACCCCTCCACTTT
TRBV9	.	.	TRBJ1-2	CASSRSSGAVGYTF	TGTGCCAGCAGCAGATCTTCGGGGGCCGTTGGCTACACCTTC
TRBV7-9	.	.	TRBJ2-3	CASSDHTEDTQYF	TGTGCCAGCAGCGACCACACAGAAGATACGCAGTATTTT
TRBV19	.	.	TRBJ1-6	CASSPGYLSDSPLHF	TGTGCCAGTAGTCCGGGCTACCTCTCGGATTCACCCCTCCACTTT
TRBV4-2	.	.	TRBJ1-6	CASSQDSHRPSSYNSPPHF	TGTGCCAGCAGCCAAGATTCCCACAGGCCGAGCTCCTATAATTCACCCCCCCACTTT
TRBV18	.	TRBD2	TRBJ2-3	CASSPTQLAGGRDTQYF	TGTGCCAGCTCACCGACGCAACTAGCGGGGGGCAGGGATACGCAGTATTTT
TRBV29-1	.	TRBD2	TRBJ2-3	CSGAGGQGDTQYF	TGCAGCGGAGCGGGGGGGCAAGGAGATACGCAGTATTTT
TRBV12-3/TRBV12-4	few	TRBD1	TRBJ2-3	CASSLQGADTQYF	TGTGCCAGCAGTCTACAGGGGGCAGATACGCAGTATTTT
TRBV2	.	.	TRBJ1-6	CASARGRADNSPLHF	TGTGCCAGCGCCAGGGGCAGAGCTGATAATTCACCCCTCCACTTT
TRBV7-9	few	.	TRBJ1-3	CASRRDTIYF	TGTGCCAGCAGGAGGGACACCATATATTTT
TRBV11-2	.	.	TRBJ1-3	CASSPTGASYGNTIYF	TGTGCCAGCAGCCCTACGGGGGCGTCCTACGGAAACACCATATATTTT
TRBV6-1	.	TRBD1	TRBJ2-3	CASRRTGAGYTDTQYF	TGTGCCAGCAGAAGGACAGGGGCGGGGTACACAGATACGCAGTATTTT
TRBV29-1	.	.	TRBJ1-1	CSVAPHLMNTEAFF	TGCAGCGTCGCTCCCCACCTCATGAACACTGAAGCTTTCTTT
TRBV10-3	.	.	TRBJ1-1	CAVGGIRDTEAFF	TGTGCCGTGGGGGGGATCAGGGACACTGAAGCTTTCTTT
TRBV7-2	few	.	TRBJ2-3	CASSWLRGSDTQYF	TGTGCCAGCAGCTGGCTACGGGGCTCAGATACGCAGTATTTT
TRBV20-1	few	TRBD2	TRBJ2-1	CSARTGGGSYNEQFF	TGCAGTGCTAGAACTGGCGGGGGTTCCTACAATGAGCAGTTCTTC
TRBV7-9	.	.	TRBJ2-7	CASSLSQGNHHEQYF	TGTGCCAGCAGCTTATCCCAGGGGAACCACCACGAGCAGTACTTC
TRBV20-1	few	TRBD2	TRBJ2-3	CSASGTSIDTQYF	TGCAGTGCTTCCGGGACTAGTATAGATACGCAGTATTTT
TRBV9	.	.	TRBJ2-3	CASSARMGTDTQYF	TGTGCCAGCAGCGCAAGAATGGGCACAGATACGCAGTATTTT
TRBV4-2	few	.	TRBJ1-2	CASSQDSLSSANYGYTF	TGTGCCAGCAGCCAAGATTCCCTGTCGTCAGCTAACTATGGCTACACCTTC
TRBV29-1	.	TRBD1	TRBJ1-1	CSVVRTGYAFF	TGCAGCGTTGTAAGGACAGGGTACGCTTTCTTT
TRBV20-1	.	TRBD1	TRBJ2-7	CSAINYRDRKSYEQYF	TGCAGTGCTATCAATTACCGGGACAGAAAATCCTACGAGCAGTACTTC
TRBV20-1	.	TRBD2	TRBJ2-1	CSARAGTSGDNEQFF	TGCAGTGCTAGGGCGGGGACTAGCGGGGACAATGAGCAGTTCTTC
TRBV30	.	.	TRBJ1-6	CAWSGVWNSPLHF	TGTGCCTGGAGCGGAGTCTGGAATTCACCCCTCCACTTT
TRBV10-3	.	.	TRBJ1-1	CAINREGRTEAFF	TGTGCCATCAACAGGGAGGGGAGGACTGAAGCTTTCTTT
TRBV5-5	few	.	TRBJ1-3	CASSPDRDTIYF	TGTGCCAGCAGCCCGGATAGAGACACCATATATTTT
TRBV7-2	.	TRBD2	TRBJ2-1	CASSGTSGEGEQFF	TGTGCCAGCAGCGGGACTAGCGGGGAGGGTGAGCAGTTCTTC
TRBV7-3	few	.	TRBJ2-1	CASSFLPGNAYNEQFF	TGTGCCAGCAGCTTCTTACCTGGGAACGCCTACAATGAGCAGTTCTTC
TRBV7-6	.	.	TRBJ2-1	CASSSQRQDNEQFF	TGTGCCAGCAGCTCGCAGAGACAGGACAATGAGCAGTTCTTC
TRBV7-8	.	.	TRBJ1-6	CASSLALIGSSYNSPLHF	TGTGCCAGCAGCTTAGCGCTTATAGGAAGCTCCTATAATTCACCCCTCCACTTT
TRBV12-5	few	TRBD1	TRBJ2-7	CASGVDRSYEQYF	TGTGCTAGTGGTGTGGACAGGTCCTACGAGCAGTACTTC
TRBV29-1	few	.	TRBJ1-1	CSGSGVSVGTEAFF	TGCAGCGGCTCGGGGGTTTCGGTTGGCACTGAAGCTTTCTTT
TRBV4-1	few	.	TRBJ2-5	CASSQGGVEETQYF	TGCGCCAGCAGCCAAGGAGGGGTTGAAGAGACCCAGTACTTC
TRBV27	.	.	TRBJ1-6	CASSHPGFSLHF	TGTGCCAGCAGTCATCCAGGTTTTTCCCTCCACTTT
TRBV20-1	.	TRBD1	TRBJ1-2	CSARTGLSSDTF	TGCAGTGCGAGGACAGGTTTAAGTTCTGACACCTTC
TRBV29-1	once	TRBD2	TRBJ2-1	CSVVRTRSNEQFF	TGCAGCGTTGTGCGGACTAGGTCCAATGAGCAGTTCTTC
TRBV7-9	.	.	TRBJ2-2	CASSLADWTGELFF	TGTGCCAGCAGCTTAGCCGATTGGACCGGGGAGCTGTTTTTT
TRBV12-3/TRBV12-4	few	TRBD1	TRBJ1-1	CASSSLGGGVNTEAFF	TGTGCCAGCAGTTCACTAGGGGGCGGGGTGAACACTGAAGCTTTCTTT
TRBV12-3/TRBV12-4	.	.	TRBJ1-5	CASSYRPGQPQHF	TGTGCCAGCAGCTATCGACCGGGCCAGCCCCAGCATTTT
TRBV20-1	.	.	TRBJ2-1	CSATEGGNEQFF	TGCAGTGCTACCGAAGGCGGCAATGAGCAGTTCTTC
TRBV19	few	.	TRBJ2-4	CASRLDAGRSNIQYF	TGTGCCAGTAGACTCGACGCGGGACGGTCAAACATTCAGTACTTC